The rows below give T cell receptor beta chains drawn from one sample of a study of T cell responses to AZD1222 COVID-19 vaccine. Profiling relied on immunoSEQ multiplex PCR, and the TCRdb table lists in-frame clones only, not all of them. Among about 120,000 clones listed, roughly nine tenths were seen once. This sample comprised peripheral blood, obtained on day 0 of AZD1222 vaccination. These receptors were obtained from an adult in good health. Each CDR3 is given with its conserved first and last residue. Each record gives: V gene, clone size, J gene, CDR3 length, D gene, CDR3 DNA, CDR3 protein. The D gene is left open where the match is weak. Part of the rows lack a size; the others show once, few, many or a class for expanded clones.

V: TRBV2
size: NA
J: TRBJ2-1
length: 13
D: NA
DNA: TGTGCCAGCAGTGTTGGGACCTACAATGAGCAGTTCTTC
CDR3: CASSVGTYNEQFF

V: TRBV11-2
size: once
J: TRBJ2-5
length: 15
D: TRBD2
DNA: TGTGCCAGCAGCTTAGTAGGCCTAGCGGGAGAGACCCAGTACTTC
CDR3: CASSLVGLAGETQYF

V: TRBV15
size: NA
J: TRBJ2-5
length: 13
D: NA
DNA: TGTGCCACCAGCAGAGATGATCGAGAGACCCAGTACTTC
CDR3: CATSRDDRETQYF

V: TRBV4-2
size: NA
J: TRBJ1-6
length: 15
D: NA
DNA: TGTGCCAGCAGCCTGGGACCGACCTATAATTCACCCCTCCACTTT
CDR3: CASSLGPTYNSPLHF

V: TRBV7-2
size: once
J: TRBJ1-2
length: 12
D: NA
DNA: TGTGCCAGCAGCCCGGAGTGGTATGGCTACACCTTC
CDR3: CASSPEWYGYTF

V: TRBV9
size: NA
J: TRBJ2-3
length: 13
D: NA
DNA: TGTGCCACCAATCGCGGGGGCACAGATACGCAGTATTTT
CDR3: CATNRGGTDTQYF

V: TRBV29-1
size: few
J: TRBJ1-5
length: 15
D: TRBD1
DNA: TGCAGCGTAGCTACAGGGGGCGGCCTCAATCAGCCCCAGCATTTT
CDR3: CSVATGGGLNQPQHF

V: TRBV11-2
size: NA
J: TRBJ2-7
length: 14
D: NA
DNA: TGTGCCAGCAGTAAAACAGGACTCGCCTACGAGCAGTACTTC
CDR3: CASSKTGLAYEQYF

V: TRBV7-9
size: NA
J: TRBJ1-4
length: 12
D: NA
DNA: TGTGCCAGCAGCTACGGCCAGGAAAAACTGTTTTTT
CDR3: CASSYGQEKLFF

V: TRBV5-1
size: NA
J: TRBJ1-2
length: 17
D: TRBD1
DNA: TGCGCCAGCAGCCCGGAACTAGGGACAGGGGGTGACTATGGCTACACCTTC
CDR3: CASSPELGTGGDYGYTF

V: TRBV5-6
size: NA
J: TRBJ1-5
length: 14
D: TRBD1
DNA: TGTGCCAGCAGCCGGGACAGGGTCAATCAGCCCCAGCATTTT
CDR3: CASSRDRVNQPQHF

V: TRBV6-1
size: NA
J: TRBJ1-1
length: 14
D: NA
DNA: TGTGCCAGCAGTGAATTCGGGGCTAACACTGAAGCTTTCTTT
CDR3: CASSEFGANTEAFF

V: TRBV7-9
size: few
J: TRBJ1-6
length: 13
D: NA
DNA: TGTGCCAGCAGCTTAGGGGCGGGTAATACCCTCCACTTT
CDR3: CASSLGAGNTLHF

V: TRBV5-6
size: NA
J: TRBJ1-6
length: 16
D: NA
DNA: TGTGCCAGCAGCCGCGAAGGGGCTGCCTATAATTCACCCCTCCACTTT
CDR3: CASSREGAAYNSPLHF

V: TRBV6-1
size: once
J: TRBJ1-2
length: 12
D: NA
DNA: TGTGCCAGCAGTGAAGCAGGGTATGGCTACACCTTC
CDR3: CASSEAGYGYTF

V: TRBV12-5
size: NA
J: TRBJ2-3
length: 13
D: TRBD2
DNA: TGTGCTAGTGGTCTTAGCGGGAGCGGTACGCAGTATTTT
CDR3: CASGLSGSGTQYF

V: TRBV30
size: NA
J: TRBJ2-1
length: 15
D: TRBD2
DNA: TGTGCCTGGAACGAAGGACCAGCGGGGCTCGATGAGCAGTTCTTC
CDR3: CAWNEGPAGLDEQFF

V: TRBV9
size: NA
J: TRBJ2-7
length: 13
D: TRBD1
DNA: TGTGCCAGCAGCGCGGACAGGTCGGGGGAGCAGTACTTC
CDR3: CASSADRSGEQYF

V: TRBV9
size: NA
J: TRBJ1-6
length: 13
D: NA
DNA: TGTGCCAGCAGCGTAGGGGGGAATTCACCCCTCCACTTT
CDR3: CASSVGGNSPLHF

V: TRBV5-1
size: NA
J: TRBJ2-7
length: 17
D: NA
DNA: TGCGCCAGCAGCTCCCCGACAGGGACTATTGGTTCCTACGAGCAGTACTTC
CDR3: CASSSPTGTIGSYEQYF

V: TRBV3-1/TRBV3-2
size: NA
J: TRBJ1-3
length: 15
D: NA
DNA: TGTGCCAGCAGCCGGTGGGGGACCTCTGGAAACACCATATATTTT
CDR3: CASSRWGTSGNTIYF

V: TRBV19
size: NA
J: TRBJ1-1
length: 16
D: TRBD1
DNA: TGTGCCAGTAGTATAGTAAGGGGGCTCCTGAACACTGAAGCTTTCTTT
CDR3: CASSIVRGLLNTEAFF

V: TRBV18
size: few
J: TRBJ1-1
length: 14
D: TRBD1
DNA: TGTGCCAGCTCACCTATTAAACAGGGGGCTGAAGCTTTCTTT
CDR3: CASSPIKQGAEAFF

V: TRBV28
size: NA
J: TRBJ2-5
length: 13
D: NA
DNA: TGTGCCAGCAGTTTCGGGGACGTGACGACCCAGTACTTC
CDR3: CASSFGDVTTQYF

V: TRBV29-1
size: NA
J: TRBJ1-2
length: 13
D: NA
DNA: TGCAGCGTTGGCACAGGGTTTAACTATGGCTACACCTTC
CDR3: CSVGTGFNYGYTF

V: TRBV7-8
size: NA
J: TRBJ1-2
length: 16
D: NA
DNA: TGTGCCAGCAGCGCGCTTTCAGGGTCTAGAAACTATGGCTACACCTTC
CDR3: CASSALSGSRNYGYTF

V: TRBV18
size: NA
J: TRBJ1-1
length: 13
D: NA
DNA: TGTGCCAGCTCACCAGGCTTGAACACTGAAGCTTTCTTT
CDR3: CASSPGLNTEAFF

V: TRBV5-1
size: NA
J: TRBJ1-1
length: 14
D: NA
DNA: TGCGCCAGCAGCTTGTTCCGATCGAACACTGAAGCTTTCTTT
CDR3: CASSLFRSNTEAFF

V: TRBV28
size: NA
J: TRBJ1-2
length: 13
D: NA
DNA: TGTGCCAGCACAGGGGACCTCCTTTATGGCTACACCTTC
CDR3: CASTGDLLYGYTF

V: TRBV11-3
size: NA
J: TRBJ2-1
length: 14
D: NA
DNA: TGTGCCAGCAGCTTAGAGGGACGGAACAATGAGCAGTTCTTC
CDR3: CASSLEGRNNEQFF

V: TRBV11-1
size: once
J: TRBJ2-1
length: 14
D: NA
DNA: TGTGCCAGCAGCTTAGGAAGGGCCGGGAATGAGCAGTTCTTC
CDR3: CASSLGRAGNEQFF

V: TRBV10-3
size: NA
J: TRBJ2-5
length: 15
D: TRBD2
DNA: TGTGCCATCAGTGTCGGGACTAGCTCCCAAGAGACCCAGTACTTC
CDR3: CAISVGTSSQETQYF

V: TRBV5-1
size: NA
J: TRBJ2-1
length: 15
D: NA
DNA: TGCGCCAGCAGCTTGGTGGGGAATCTCCTCAATGAGCAGTTCTTC
CDR3: CASSLVGNLLNEQFF

V: TRBV7-3
size: NA
J: TRBJ1-2
length: 14
D: NA
DNA: TGTGCCAGCAGCCCCGACAGCACTAGCTATGGCTACACCTTC
CDR3: CASSPDSTSYGYTF

V: TRBV7-6
size: NA
J: TRBJ1-2
length: 11
D: TRBD1
DNA: TGTGCCAGCGGACAGGGGGTTGGCTACACCTTC
CDR3: CASGQGVGYTF

V: TRBV2
size: NA
J: TRBJ2-7
length: 14
D: NA
DNA: TGTGCCAGCAGTGATAAAGGGTTCTCCTACGAGCAGTACTTC
CDR3: CASSDKGFSYEQYF

V: TRBV6-6
size: NA
J: TRBJ1-5
length: 13
D: NA
DNA: TGTGCCAGTAGCGGGGGTAGCAATCAGCCCCAGCATTTT
CDR3: CASSGGSNQPQHF

V: TRBV5-5
size: NA
J: TRBJ1-1
length: 13
D: NA
DNA: TGTGCCAGCAGCTTCGAAAAGGGCACTGAAGCTTTCTTT
CDR3: CASSFEKGTEAFF

V: TRBV12-3/TRBV12-4
size: NA
J: TRBJ1-2
length: 12
D: NA
DNA: TGTGCCAGCAGTTTCATGCCTCTAGGCTACACCTTC
CDR3: CASSFMPLGYTF

V: TRBV6-5
size: NA
J: TRBJ1-1
length: 13
D: NA
DNA: TGTGCCACCCAAAGACAGTTGAACACTGAAGCTTTCTTT
CDR3: CATQRQLNTEAFF

V: TRBV7-2
size: NA
J: TRBJ1-3
length: 15
D: NA
DNA: TGTGCCAGCAGCTCTTCCGTCGGGCCTGGAAACACCATATATTTT
CDR3: CASSSSVGPGNTIYF

V: TRBV5-6
size: NA
J: TRBJ1-4
length: 15
D: NA
DNA: TGTGCCAGCAGCTTGGCGTCAGCAACTAATGAAAAACTGTTTTTT
CDR3: CASSLASATNEKLFF

V: TRBV7-2
size: NA
J: TRBJ2-5
length: 15
D: NA
DNA: TGTGCCAGCAGCTTAGTTTGGGGGATACAAGAGACCCAGTACTTC
CDR3: CASSLVWGIQETQYF

V: TRBV7-9
size: NA
J: TRBJ2-6
length: 17
D: TRBD1
DNA: TGTGCCAGCAACAGACAGGGGGTCAGCTCTGGGGCCAACGTCCTGACTTTC
CDR3: CASNRQGVSSGANVLTF

V: TRBV29-1
size: NA
J: TRBJ1-5
length: 14
D: TRBD1
DNA: TGCAGCGTTGCTACCGGGACAGGCGATCAGCCCCAGCATTTT
CDR3: CSVATGTGDQPQHF

V: TRBV19
size: NA
J: TRBJ1-5
length: 19
D: TRBD1
DNA: TGTGCCAGTAGTAGCTCTCAGACAGGGGGCGTCGGTAGCAATCAGCCCCAGCATTTT
CDR3: CASSSSQTGGVGSNQPQHF

V: TRBV6-2/TRBV6-3
size: NA
J: TRBJ1-1
length: 17
D: NA
DNA: TGTGCCAGCAGTTACGTTCGTGGAAATTTGATGAACACTGAAGCTTTCTTT
CDR3: CASSYVRGNLMNTEAFF

V: TRBV18
size: NA
J: TRBJ1-1
length: 15
D: NA
DNA: TGTGCCAGCTCAATGGCGGGGGTTCGGAGCACTGAAGCCTTCTTT
CDR3: CASSMAGVRSTEAFF

V: TRBV19
size: NA
J: TRBJ2-7
length: 14
D: TRBD1
DNA: TGTGCCAGTAACCCAGGGGGCGAGAAGTACGAGCAGTACTTC
CDR3: CASNPGGEKYEQYF

V: TRBV7-2
size: NA
J: TRBJ2-1
length: 12
D: NA
DNA: TGTGCCAGCAATTCCAGGGTCAATGAGCAGTTCTTC
CDR3: CASNSRVNEQFF

V: TRBV12-3/TRBV12-4
size: NA
J: TRBJ1-1
length: 11
D: NA
DNA: TGTGCCAGCAGCATGAACACTGAAGCTTTCTTT
CDR3: CASSMNTEAFF

V: TRBV6-5
size: NA
J: TRBJ1-2
length: 13
D: NA
DNA: TGTGCCAGCACCGACAGGTTAAACTATGGCTACACCTTC
CDR3: CASTDRLNYGYTF

V: TRBV12-3/TRBV12-4
size: NA
J: TRBJ1-1
length: 13
D: NA
DNA: TGTGCCAGCAGTTGGTCAGAGAACACTGAAGCTTTCTTT
CDR3: CASSWSENTEAFF

V: TRBV3-1/TRBV3-2
size: NA
J: TRBJ2-1
length: 13
D: NA
DNA: TGTGCCAGCAGCCAAGATGGAGGCAATGAGCAGTTCTTC
CDR3: CASSQDGGNEQFF

V: TRBV6-5
size: NA
J: TRBJ2-1
length: 15
D: TRBD2
DNA: TGTGCCAGCAGTTACGGACTAGCGGGGAAAAATGAGCAGTTCTTC
CDR3: CASSYGLAGKNEQFF

V: TRBV12-3/TRBV12-4
size: NA
J: TRBJ2-3
length: 12
D: NA
DNA: TGTGCCAGCACCCCAAGCACAGATACGCAGTATTTT
CDR3: CASTPSTDTQYF

V: TRBV19
size: NA
J: TRBJ1-1
length: 14
D: NA
DNA: TGTGCCAGTAGTATATTTCCGTGGAACACTGAAGCTTTCTTT
CDR3: CASSIFPWNTEAFF